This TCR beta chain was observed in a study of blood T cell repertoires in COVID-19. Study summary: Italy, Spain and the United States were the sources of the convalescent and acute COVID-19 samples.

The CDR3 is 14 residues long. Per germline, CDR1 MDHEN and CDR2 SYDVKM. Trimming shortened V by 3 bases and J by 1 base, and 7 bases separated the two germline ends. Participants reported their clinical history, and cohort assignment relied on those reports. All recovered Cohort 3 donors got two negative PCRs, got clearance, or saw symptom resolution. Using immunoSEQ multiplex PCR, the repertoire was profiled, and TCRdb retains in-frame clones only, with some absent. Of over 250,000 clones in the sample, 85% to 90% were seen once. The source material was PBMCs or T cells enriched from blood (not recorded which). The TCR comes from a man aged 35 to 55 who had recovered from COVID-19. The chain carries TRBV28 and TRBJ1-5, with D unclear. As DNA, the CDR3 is TGTGCCAGCAGTTTCCCAGGCAGCAATCAGCCCCAGCATTTT. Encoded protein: CASSFPGSNQPQHF.